This entry lists 5 T cell receptor beta chains sequenced from one sample in a study of long-term antiretroviral therapy in people with HIV. Sequencing relied on immunoSEQ assay v3.0, run at survey level. The data were produced by immunoSEQ multiplex PCR, yet TCRdb's version contains in-frame clones alone and is incomplete. The sample lists tens of thousands of clones; around three quarters were seen once. This specimen consisted of unsorted PBMCs, obtained 1.1 years before starting antiretroviral therapy. The receptors come from a woman between 40 and 55 years old with HIV.

The chain is built from TRBV27 and TRBJ1-1; the D gene is possibly TRBD1 (6 bases). The V end lost 7 bases, the J end lost 4 bases, and 7 bases lay between the germline ends. This CDR3 has 11 amino acids. Looked up from germline, CDR1 is MNHEY and CDR2 is SMNVEV (reference sequence). This chain's CDR3 is CASTRGTEAFF. In DNA, the CDR3 is TGTGCCAGCACCAGGGGCACTGAAGCTTTCTTT.

The sample holds a few counts of this clone. This chain links TRBV2 with TRBJ1-5, with TRBD1 as a possible D gene (6 bases). V lost 4 bases to trimming and J lost 0 bases, with 25 bases between them. Germline assignment: CDR1 SNHLY and CDR2 FYNNEI. This CDR3 has 20 amino acids. CDR3: CASSVPLGQGKWASNQPQHF. In DNA form, the CDR3 reads TGTGCCAGCAGTGTGCCCCTGGGGCAGGGGAAGTGGGCTAGCAATCAGCCCCAGCATTTT.

This clone is termed medium-sized (0.01 to 0.1%). This chain uses TRBV19 with TRBJ2-1; 11 bases match TRBD1. J gave up 6 bases and V 1 base, and 8 bases lay outside the gene matches. Germline V gene data show CDR1 as LNHDA and CDR2 as SQIVND (reference sequence). This CDR3 has 17 amino acids. The CDR3 loop reads CASSIGTGGSGGNEQFF. CDR3 nucleotides: TGTGCCAGTAGTATAGGGACAGGGGGCTCTGGAGGCAATGAGCAGTTCTTC.

The CDR3 DNA sequence: TGTGCCAGCAGTTTGACAGGGGACACCTACGAGCAGTACTTC. Protein product: CASSLTGDTYEQYF. The J gene is TRBJ2-7, the V gene TRBV2, with 8 bases fitting TRBD1. CDR1 SNHLY and CDR2 FYNNEI come from the germline V gene. The CDR3 runs 14 residues. Unmatched junction bases numbered 5, after V lost 5 bases and J lost 2 bases. The full variable domain, with the rest looked up from reference TRBV2 and TRBJ2-7, is EPEVTQTPSHQVTQMGQEVILRCVPISNHLYFYWYRQILGQKVEFLVSFYNNEISEKSEIFDDQFSVERPDGSNFTLKIRSTKLEDSAMYFCASSLTGDTYEQYFGPGTRLTVT.

In this sample, this clone turned up a few times. CDR3 in amino acids: CAWSVTGRNQPQHF. In DNA, the CDR3 is TGTGCCTGGAGTGTAACAGGGCGGAATCAGCCCCAGCATTTT. This sequence joins TRBV30 and TRBJ1-5, with D tentatively TRBD1 (6 bases). CDR3 size: 14 residues. The germline gives CDR1 GTSNPN, CDR2 SVGIG (reference sequence). The V and J ends lost 0 bases and 4 bases respectively, with 10 bases between them.